The rows below give T cell receptor beta chains drawn from one sample of a study of beta chain features in type 1 diabetes. Assay used: immunoSEQ multiplex PCR; TCRdb lists only in-frame clones, some missing. The table has roughly 450,000 clones, around 13% seen once; the top ten hold under 0.04%. Sequencing was performed on naive CD4+ T cells from blood. The receptors stem from a man aged 25-45 years in good health. Each CDR3 is given with its conserved first and last residue. D genes are given only for firm matches. A row's size may be missing; if present it is once, few, many or a size class.

abundance,d_gene,j_gene,v_gene,CDR3nt,CDR3aa
.,.,TRBJ1-6,TRBV25-1,TGTGCCAGCAGCCTCCGGGGGGACTCACCCCTCCACTTT,CASSLRGDSPLHF
.,.,TRBJ2-3,TRBV30,TGTGCCGGAAGTCAGGGTAATGGGTACACAGATACGCAGTATTTT,CAGSQGNGYTDTQYF
few,TRBD2,TRBJ2-3,TRBV9,TGTGCCAGCAGCGCCCTTCACCCGGGGACTAGCGGGAGAAGCACAGATACGCAGTATTTT,CASSALHPGTSGRSTDTQYF
few,.,TRBJ2-1,TRBV7-2,TGTGCCAGCAGCTTAGGTGGGGGGCTGTCCTACAATGAGCAGTTCTTC,CASSLGGGLSYNEQFF
few,.,TRBJ2-1,TRBV11-2,TGTGCCAGCAGCTTAGGCCGGCAAAAAGACACTGAGCAGTTCTTC,CASSLGRQKDTEQFF
.,.,TRBJ2-3,TRBV4-1,TGCGCCAGCAGCCACGAGTCGTTGGATACGCAGTATTTT,CASSHESLDTQYF
few,TRBD1,TRBJ2-3,TRBV4-2,TGTGCCAGCAGCCAATGGGTCCGGTCAGCAGGGGGAACAGATACGCAGTATTTT,CASSQWVRSAGGTDTQYF
few,.,TRBJ2-1,TRBV2,TGTGCCAGCAGTGAAGCGTCTCGATGGGGCAGTTTAGACAATGAGCAGTTCTTC,CASSEASRWGSLDNEQFF
few,.,TRBJ1-1,TRBV6-6,TGTGCCAGCAGTTACGCTCCACCAAACACTGAAGCTTTCTTT,CASSYAPPNTEAFF
.,TRBD1,TRBJ2-1,TRBV30,TGTGCCTGGAGTATAAACGATGGGACAGGGAAGTTCTTC,CAWSINDGTGKFF
few,.,TRBJ1-6,TRBV9,TGTGCCAGCAGCCCGGCAGGGGATCATAATTCACCCCTCCACTTT,CASSPAGDHNSPLHF
few,.,TRBJ2-3,TRBV4-2,TGTGCCAGCAGCCAAGATAGGAGAAGCACAGATACGCAGTATTTT,CASSQDRRSTDTQYF
.,TRBD1,TRBJ2-7,TRBV6-1,TGTGCCAGCACTCAGACAGGGACCTACGAGCAGTACTTC,CASTQTGTYEQYF
.,TRBD2,TRBJ2-3,TRBV7-2,TGTGCCAGCAGCTTTAGCGGGGTGCGCACAGATACGCAGTATTTT,CASSFSGVRTDTQYF
.,TRBD2,TRBJ2-2,TRBV27,TGTGCCAGCAGTTCACCGTCTGCGGGGGGGCCCAGCCGGGAGCTGTTTTTT,CASSSPSAGGPSRELFF
.,TRBD1,TRBJ1-2,TRBV7-6,TGTGCCAGCAGCTTAGTTGGCAGGGGGAATGATGGCTACACCTTC,CASSLVGRGNDGYTF
few,.,TRBJ2-1,TRBV19,TGTGCCAGTAGTATGAGAATGAATGAGCAGTTCTTC,CASSMRMNEQFF
.,.,TRBJ2-2,TRBV29-1,TGCAGCGTTGAAGAGGCGGTAGCGTTGAACACCGGGGAGCTGTTTTTT,CSVEEAVALNTGELFF
few,.,TRBJ1-1,TRBV6-5,TGTGCCAGCAGGCCTATGACTTGGAACACTGAAGCTTTCTTT,CASRPMTWNTEAFF
.,TRBD1,TRBJ1-6,TRBV4-3,TGCGCCAGCAGCCACGAAGTAGGGGGCCGGAATTCACCCCTCCACTTT,CASSHEVGGRNSPLHF
.,.,TRBJ2-3,TRBV28,TGTGCCAGCAGAACGGGTTCAGATACGCAGTATTTT,CASRTGSDTQYF
few,.,TRBJ1-1,TRBV6-6,TGTGCCAGCTTCGTGTGGGGGAACACTGAAGCTTTCTTT,CASFVWGNTEAFF
.,.,TRBJ2-1,TRBV30,TGTGCCTGGAGTGTAGGGGCTAGCCGCAATGAGCAGTTCTTC,CAWSVGASRNEQFF
.,.,TRBJ2-1,TRBV30,TGTGCCTGTGCTCGACCATACAATGAGCAGTTCTTC,CACARPYNEQFF
few,.,TRBJ2-1,TRBV6-5,TGTGCCAGCAGCGAGGGGCACTCCTACAATGAGCAGTTCTTC,CASSEGHSYNEQFF
.,.,TRBJ1-4,TRBV7-9,TGTGCCAGCAGGAAAATGGCTAATGAAAAACTGTTTTTT,CASRKMANEKLFF
.,.,TRBJ2-3,TRBV28,TGTGCCAGCAGTCCCCGTGATAGCGGCCACACAGATACGCAGTATTTT,CASSPRDSGHTDTQYF
few,TRBD1,TRBJ1-4,TRBV18,TGTGCCAGCTCACCAGATTGGGTCCGGACAGGGACGGGAGAAAAACTGTTTTTT,CASSPDWVRTGTGEKLFF
.,.,TRBJ2-5,TRBV2,TGTGCCAGCAGTGAAGCCACAGGGGAGACCCAGTACTTC,CASSEATGETQYF
few,.,TRBJ2-1,TRBV7-9,TGTGCCAGCAGCTTATGGCAGAACAATGAGCAGTTCTTC,CASSLWQNNEQFF
few,TRBD2,TRBJ2-7,TRBV4-1,TGCGCCAGCAGCCAAGATCGTCGAGCGGGGGAGCAGTACTTC,CASSQDRRAGEQYF
few,.,TRBJ1-3,TRBV18,TGTGCCAGCTCACCATCGGTGCACTCTGGAAACACCATATATTTT,CASSPSVHSGNTIYF
.,TRBD2,TRBJ2-5,TRBV27,TGTGCCAGCAGTTCCTCCGGGACTAGCGGCGAGGGGACCCAGTACTTC,CASSSSGTSGEGTQYF
.,.,TRBJ2-3,TRBV4-1,TGCGCCAGCAGCCTTAACGGGGGAGCCACAGATACGCAGTATTTT,CASSLNGGATDTQYF
.,.,TRBJ2-3,TRBV4-3,TGCGCCAGCAGCCAAGATGCACTGAGCACAGATACGCAGTATTTT,CASSQDALSTDTQYF
few,TRBD2,TRBJ2-1,TRBV2,TGTGCCAGCAGGAGGTTAGCGGGGGGAAATGAGCAGTTCTTC,CASRRLAGGNEQFF
.,.,TRBJ2-5,TRBV7-2,TGTGCCAGCAGCCAGAGGGGGGGGAAAGAGACCCAGTACTTC,CASSQRGGKETQYF
once,TRBD2,TRBJ2-1,TRBV5-1,TGCGCCAGCAGCTTGATCGGTACTAGCGGGGGGACTTTGTCCTACAATGAGCAGTTCTTC,CASSLIGTSGGTLSYNEQFF
.,TRBD1,TRBJ1-2,TRBV30,TGTGCCTGGAGTCCAAAGACTCCAGGGGGAAGGGGCTACACCTTC,CAWSPKTPGGRGYTF
.,.,TRBJ2-1,TRBV9,TGTGCCAGCAGCGTAGTGGAGCGGACATGGAATGAGCAGTTCTTC,CASSVVERTWNEQFF
few,TRBD1,TRBJ1-1,TRBV7-2,TGTGCCAGCAGCTTATACAGGGGACTTAACACTGAAGCTTTCTTT,CASSLYRGLNTEAFF
few,TRBD1,TRBJ1-4,TRBV30,TGTGCCTGGAGTCGAACGACAGGGAATGAAAAACTGTTTTTT,CAWSRTTGNEKLFF
few,.,TRBJ1-1,TRBV10-2,TGCGCCAGCAGGAGACAGGCGATGAACACTGAAGCTTTCTTT,CASRRQAMNTEAFF
.,TRBD2,TRBJ2-1,TRBV9,TGTGCCAGCAGCGTGGGGCTAGCGGTATACAATGAGCAGTTCTTC,CASSVGLAVYNEQFF
.,.,TRBJ1-5,TRBV30,TGTGCCTGGAGTGTACAATTGGGACCTAATCAGCCCCAGCATTTT,CAWSVQLGPNQPQHF
few,.,TRBJ1-2,TRBV29-1,TGCAGCGTGGAACAGGGCTCAGGGTATGGCTACACCTTC,CSVEQGSGYGYTF
.,.,TRBJ2-5,TRBV27,TGTGCCAGCAGGCCAGGTCAGGGAAGGCGGGAGACCCAGTACTTC,CASRPGQGRRETQYF
few,TRBD1,TRBJ2-3,TRBV6-1,TGTGCCAGCAGTGAATCGACAGGGCTTGGAGATACGCAGTATTTT,CASSESTGLGDTQYF
few,.,TRBJ1-1,TRBV30,TGTGCCTGGAGTGTCGGAACCTGGGGGCCAACTGAAGCTTTCTTT,CAWSVGTWGPTEAFF
.,TRBD1,TRBJ1-5,TRBV7-9,TGTGCCAGCAGCTCCCCGCCCGGGACAGGGATTAATCAGCCCCAGCATTTT,CASSSPPGTGINQPQHF
few,.,TRBJ1-1,TRBV21-1,TGTGCCAGCAGCCCCAGTAGTGGGACTGAAGCTTTCTTT,CASSPSSGTEAFF
.,TRBD2,TRBJ2-4,TRBV9,TGTGCCAGCAGCGTAGCCGCGGGAGCTAGCGGGAACATTCAGTACTTC,CASSVAAGASGNIQYF
few,.,TRBJ2-1,TRBV30,TGTGCCTGGAATAGGGTAGAGTACAATGAGCAGTTCTTC,CAWNRVEYNEQFF
.,TRBD2,TRBJ2-3,TRBV6-6,TGTGCCAGCAGTTACTCTACTAGCGGGAGGGATACGCAGTATTTT,CASSYSTSGRDTQYF
.,TRBD1,TRBJ2-1,TRBV7-9,TGTGCCAGCAGCTTCGGACAGGGAGGAGACGTGGGTGAGCAGTTCTTC,CASSFGQGGDVGEQFF
few,.,TRBJ2-1,TRBV6-1,TGTGCCAGCATTTCGACAGGCTCACCTAATGAGCAGTTCTTC,CASISTGSPNEQFF
few,TRBD1,TRBJ1-2,TRBV30,TGTGCCTGGAGTAAGTTGGGGACAGGTCTTCTCTATGGCTACACCTTC,CAWSKLGTGLLYGYTF